The 28 T cell receptor beta chains listed next were all sequenced from one sample in a study of blood T cells in healthy people across ages. Sample-barcoded 5' priming and a J-beta primer mix drove a second PCR of roughly 7 to 11 cycles. TCRdb passed the 5' RACE reads through MiXCR, listing each CDR3 protein once. Here the sample spans about a million distinct CDR3 sequences, around 54% being singletons. Sequencing was performed on blood. These receptor sequences come from a woman aged 55-69 years in good health.

This clonotype turned up a few times. The chain recombines TRBV12-3 or TRBV12-4 with TRBJ2-1; a possible D gene is TRBD1 (6 bases). The V end was cut by 11 bases, the J end by 8 bases, with 19 bases between. The CDR3 is 13 amino acids. The CDR3: CAGSRGYGDEQFF. CDR3 sequence (DNA): TGTGCCGGGTCGAGGGGGTATGGGGATGAGCAGTTCTTC.

The V call is TRBV20-1, the J call TRBJ1-2, with a possible D match to TRBD1 (5 bases). This CDR3 comprises 14 residues. In germline, CDR1 is DFQATT, CDR2 SNEGSKA (reference sequence). The CDR3 nucleotides are TGCAGGGTCTCGGGGCGGAACTCTAACTATGGCTACACCTTC. Protein sequence: CRVSGRNSNYGYTF.

In its sample, this clonotype was seen a few times. This chain connects TRBV4-1 to TRBJ2-7, with D perhaps TRBD2 (5 bases). The end of the DNA fits TRBJ2-5 better, so the J call may be wrong. The germline V gene has CDR1 MGHRA and CDR2 YSYEKL. The CDR3 is 15 amino acids. The CDR3 sequence: CASSQEFPSLETQYF. The CDR3 DNA reads as TGCGCCAGCAGCCAAGAGTTTCCTAGCTTGGAGACCCAGTACTTC.

The chain links TRBV7-9 to TRBJ2-1, with 8 bases aligning to TRBD1. The V segment lost 1 base and the J segment 7 bases; nucleotides outside the gene matches: 6. Germline loops: CDR1 SEHNR, CDR2 FQNEAQ (reference sequence). This CDR3 contains 15 residues. For the CDR3, the DNA is TGTGCCAGCAGCTTAGGGACAGGGACGGTAAATGAGCAGTTCTTC. Translation gives CASSLGTGTVNEQFF. The complete variable domain, with remaining parts taken from reference TRBV7-9 and TRBJ2-1, reads DTGVSQNPRHKITKRGQNVTFRCDPISEHNRLYWYRQTLGQGPEFLTYFQNEAQLEKSRLLSDRFSAERPKGSFSTLEIQRTEQGDSAMYLCASSLGTGTVNEQFFGPGTRLTVL.

The rearrangement uses TRBV20-1 and TRBJ1-1; 7 bases are shared with TRBD1. The germline V gene has CDR1 DFQATT and CDR2 SNEGSKA (reference sequence). This CDR3 has 14 residues. The V gene end was trimmed by 3 bases and the J gene end by 0 bases; junction bases not matched to a gene: 4. The CDR3 DNA reads TGCAGTGCTAGCCTAGGACAGGTGAACACTGAAGCTTTCTTT. Its translation: CSASLGQVNTEAFF.

The chain carries TRBV6-5 and TRBJ2-5, with D perhaps given as TRBD1 or TRBD2 (6 bases each). Germline V gene lookup returns CDR1 MNHEY and CDR2 SVGAGI. This CDR3 contains 15 residues. The V and J ends lost 0 bases and 11 bases respectively, with 19 bases between them. CDR3 residues: CASSYSRGLNQEQYF. The CDR3 DNA reads TGTGCCAGCAGTTACTCCCGGGGGCTTAATCAAGAGCAGTACTTC.

This chain joins TRBV5-1 and TRBJ2-4; D ambiguous. The germline CDR1 and CDR2 sequences are SGHRS and YFSETQ. Trimming left V 5 bases short and J 0 bases short, with 9 bases between. This CDR3 contains 14 residues. The CDR3 DNA follows: TGCGCCAGCAGTGATGTGACAGCCAAAAACATTCAGTACTTC. It encodes CASSDVTAKNIQYF.

In the case of this clonotype: One end of the junction varies from germline; a read error may be responsible. The J gene is TRBJ2-5, the V gene TRBV28; maybe TRBD2 (5 bases). Germline V CDR1 and CDR2: MDHEN, SYDVKM. The CDR3 sequence is 11 residues long. The CDR3 coding sequence is TGTGCCGGCAGTTCTCCCCGGGATACGTACTTC. This gives the protein CAGSSPRDTYF.

V and J are TRBV7-2 and TRBJ2-3, with 9 bases identical to TRBD2. The CDR3 extends over 19 amino acids. Unmatched junction bases numbered 17, after V lost 1 base and J lost 6 bases. In germline, CDR1 is SGHTA, CDR2 FQGNSA. DNA of the CDR3: TGTGCCAGCAGCTTAGTACCTAGCGGGATAGGTTTGTTTCCGGATACGCAGTATTTT. Amino acid sequence: CASSLVPSGIGLFPDTQYF.

Notes on this clonotype: An end of the junction differs from the germline gene, which may be a read error. This chain links TRBV5-1 with TRBJ2-7; possible D gene TRBD2, 5 bases. The CDR3 length is 13 residues. Germline CDR1 and CDR2: SGHRS and YFSETQ. The CDR3 protein is CASRPGMTYVQYF. Written as DNA, the CDR3 is TGCGCCAGCAGGCCCGGGATGACCTACGTGCAGTACTTC.

The chain links TRBV12-3 or TRBV12-4 to TRBJ1-4; TRBD1 is a possible D gene (6 bases). The length of the CDR3 is 16 residues. Trimming removed 0 bases from V and 4 bases from J, with 12 bases in between. The CDR3 DNA is TGTGCCAGCAGTTTAGCGCTGACAGGTGGTAATGAAAAACTGTTTTTT. Its protein product is CASSLALTGGNEKLFF.

The V call is TRBV4-1, the J call TRBJ1-5; D perhaps matches TRBD1 (5 bases). CDR3 length: 17 amino acids. The germline V gene encodes CDR1 MGHRA and CDR2 YSYEKL. Trimming took 2 bases from V and 2 from J, leaving 16 bases between them. CDR3 in DNA: TGCGCCAGCAGCCAAATGGGGGGGTCTGTGGGCAATCAGCCCCAGCATTTT. Translated, it gives CASSQMGGSVGNQPQHF.

This clonotype was seen a few times. The V gene is TRBV4-1, the J gene TRBJ2-5; TRBD2 might be the D (6 bases). V lost 11 bases and J 3 bases, leaving 13 bases between the germline ends. The CDR3 is made up of 12 amino acids. The germline V gene encodes CDR1 MGHRA and CDR2 YSYEKL. CDR3 residues: CAPSGREETQYF. CDR3 sequence (DNA): TGCGCCCCCTCCGGGAGAGAAGAGACCCAGTACTTC.

The chain employs TRBV28 and TRBJ1-2, with 7 positions matching TRBD1. Germline loops: CDR1 MDHEN, CDR2 SYDVKM. The CDR3 spans 15 residues. J was trimmed by 8 bases and V by 5 bases; bases with no gene match: 14. The CDR3 DNA reads TGTGCCAGCAGTCCATCGGGACAGTACGTATACGGCTACACCTTC. The encoded protein is CASSPSGQYVYGYTF.

Only a few counts were recorded for this clonotype. CDR3 amino acids: CASSYTKRQETQYF. The CDR3 DNA is TGTGCCAGCAGTTATACAAAACGCCAAGAGACCCAGTACTTC. The rearrangement links TRBV6-2 or TRBV6-3 to TRBJ2-5; no clear D gene. CDR3 length: 14 amino acids. V dropped 3 bases and J dropped 1 base, with 9 bases sitting between them. The germline CDR1 and CDR2 sequences are MNHEY and SVGEGT.

The genes are TRBV12-3 or TRBV12-4 and TRBJ1-1; no definite D call. V lost 6 bases to trimming and J lost 6 bases, with 11 bases between them. The CDR3 spans 12 residues. The CDR3 loop reads CASRRDISEAFF. The DNA for the CDR3 is TGTGCCAGCAGACGCGACATATCTGAAGCTTTCTTT.

The chain carries TRBV7-2 and TRBJ2-1; maybe TRBD1 (5 bases). The CDR3 runs to 13 residues. Looked up from germline, CDR1 is SGHTA and CDR2 is FQGNSA. The V end was cut by 3 bases, the J end by 6 bases, with 9 bases between. CDR3 region: CASSLVRVNEQFF. The DNA of the CDR3 is TGTGCCAGCAGCTTGGTCAGGGTCAATGAGCAGTTCTTC.

The CDR3 coding sequence is TGTGCCAGCAGTAGAGCGGGAGCATCCAAAAACATTCAGTACTTC. Its translation: CASSRAGASKNIQYF. The V and J genes are TRBV12-3 or TRBV12-4 and TRBJ2-4, with 8 bases identical to TRBD2. The J segment lost 2 bases and the V segment lost 5 bases, leaving 5 bases of the junction unmatched. The CDR3 has 15 amino acids.

The CDR3 region has the DNA TGCGCCAGCAGCTTTTCGGCTAGCGGGAGCTCTATCAATGAGCAGTACTTC. Its protein product is CASSFSASGSSINEQYF. The V and J genes are TRBV5-1 and TRBJ2-1, with 10 nucleotides matching TRBD2. The better agreement between TRBJ2-7 and the DNA end casts doubt on the J call. This CDR3 region has 17 residues. Germline assignment: CDR1 SGHRS and CDR2 YFSETQ.

A few counts support this clonotype. The rearrangement joins TRBV4-1 to TRBJ1-5; the match to TRBD1 covers 9 bases. CDR3 length: 19 amino acids. Looked up from germline, CDR1 is MGHRA and CDR2 is YSYEKL. V lost 4 bases, J lost 1 base, and 14 bases stayed unmatched. The CDR3 loop reads CASSPHLGPGQGSNQPQHF. The CDR3, as DNA: TGCGCCAGCAGCCCACACTTGGGTCCAGGACAGGGGAGCAATCAGCCCCAGCATTTT.

This clonotype appeared a few times. The J gene is TRBJ2-1, the V gene TRBV20-1, with TRBD2 identical over 9 bases. The CDR3 has 15 residues. After removal of 5 bases from V and 7 bases from J, the junction contained 12 bases not matched to a gene. The germline V gene encodes CDR1 DFQATT and CDR2 SNEGSKA (reference sequence). Here the CDR3 reads CSAPGGSGRVNEQFF. The CDR3 DNA follows: TGCAGTGCTCCGGGTGGTAGCGGGAGAGTAAATGAGCAGTTCTTC.

This clonotype has only one observation. J is TRBJ2-7 and V is TRBV6-6; D is perhaps TRBD2 (6 bases). Trimming took off 2 bases at V and 2 bases at J, with 10 bases between the two ends. CDR3 length equals 14 residues. The germline V gene encodes CDR1 MNHNY and CDR2 SVGAGI (reference sequence). The CDR3 reads CASSYPGSTYEQYF. CDR3 sequence (DNA): TGTGCCAGCAGTTACCCCGGGAGTACCTACGAGCAGTACTTC.

The chain uses TRBV5-5 and TRBJ1-2, with 9 bases identical to TRBD1. Unmatched junction bases numbered 10, after V lost 1 base and J lost 3 bases. CDR1 and CDR2 (germline): SGHKS, YYEKEE (reference sequence). The CDR3 length is 17 residues. CDR3 in DNA: TGTGCCAGCAGCTTGTGGCCCCGACAGGGGGGTCACTATGGCTACACCTTC. This gives the protein CASSLWPRQGGHYGYTF.

The rearrangement links TRBV4-1 to TRBJ2-5; possible D gene TRBD1, 5 bases. The V gene lost 1 base and the J gene lost 2 bases, with 11 bases spanning the gap. The CDR3 runs 15 residues. CDR1 and CDR2 from the germline V gene are MGHRA and YSYEKL. CDR3 sequence: CASSQVVGRQETQYF. In nucleotides, the CDR3 is TGCGCCAGCAGCCAAGTGGTGGGGCGGCAAGAGACCCAGTACTTC.

There are a few counts of this clonotype. The rearrangement uses TRBV29-1 and TRBJ2-3, with a weak D call TRBD1 (7 bases). Germline V gene lookup returns CDR1 SQVTM and CDR2 ANQGSEA. This CDR3 region has 14 residues. Trimming took off 1 base at V and 3 bases at J, with 11 bases between the two ends. The CDR3 DNA reads as TGCAGCGTTGAAGTCTCAGGGGGGACAGATACGCAGTATTTT. Translated, it gives CSVEVSGGTDTQYF.

This clonotype was picked up a small number of times. The gene calls are TRBV2 and TRBJ2-1; possible D gene TRBD2, 6 bases. The germline V and J ends were trimmed by 6 bases and 6 bases, with 12 bases remaining between them. Germline values: CDR1 SNHLY, CDR2 FYNNEI. The CDR3 is made up of 13 amino acids. Here the CDR3 reads CASSFDGGNEQFF. The CDR3 bases are TGTGCCAGCAGCTTCGACGGGGGCAATGAGCAGTTCTTC.

The gene calls are TRBV7-7 and TRBJ2-1, with 7 bases that match TRBD1. Germline V gene lookup returns CDR1 SSHAT and CDR2 FNYEAQ (reference sequence). CDR3 length: 16 amino acids. V lost 5 bases and J lost 7; bases outside the gene matches: 14. CDR3 sequence: CASSAIATGRNNEQFF. As DNA, the CDR3 is TGTGCCAGCAGCGCCATAGCGACAGGGCGTAATAATGAGCAGTTCTTC.

This clonotype was counted only a few times. The V and J genes are TRBV9 and TRBJ2-3; TRBD2 agrees at 9 bases. Germline V lookup: CDR1 SGDLS, CDR2 YYNGEE. J was trimmed by 0 bases and V by 3 bases; bases with no gene match: 11. This CDR3 is 18 amino acids long. CDR3 region: CASSARLADITSTDTQYF. CDR3 DNA sequence: TGTGCCAGCAGCGCTAGACTAGCGGATATTACCAGCACAGATACGCAGTATTTT.